This T cell receptor (beta chain) was recorded in a study of T cell responses to AZD1222 COVID-19 vaccine. Notes on the study in general: Mapped onto spike, vaccine-associated CD4 TCRs spanned it and were dominant at 160-218 and 743-854.

TCRdb's copy holds only in-frame clones and misses some; the assay was immunoSEQ multiplex PCR. The sample contains about 150,000 clones, roughly 92% of which appear only once. Note on this clone: Its antigen is still unknown.

Deletions cut 0 bases from V and 3 bases from J, with 12 bases between. CDR3 length: 15 amino acids. From germline, CDR1 is LGHDT and CDR2 YNNKEL (reference sequence). Specimen: peripheral blood, collected on day 0 of AZD1222 vaccination. This chain links TRBV3-1 (or the pseudogene TRBV3-2) with TRBJ2-7; D is perhaps TRBD1 (6 bases). The sequence was collected from an adult in good health. The CDR3 DNA reads TGTGCCAGCAGCCAAGATCCCGGACAGAACTACGAGCAGTACTTC. The encoded protein is CASSQDPGQNYEQYF.